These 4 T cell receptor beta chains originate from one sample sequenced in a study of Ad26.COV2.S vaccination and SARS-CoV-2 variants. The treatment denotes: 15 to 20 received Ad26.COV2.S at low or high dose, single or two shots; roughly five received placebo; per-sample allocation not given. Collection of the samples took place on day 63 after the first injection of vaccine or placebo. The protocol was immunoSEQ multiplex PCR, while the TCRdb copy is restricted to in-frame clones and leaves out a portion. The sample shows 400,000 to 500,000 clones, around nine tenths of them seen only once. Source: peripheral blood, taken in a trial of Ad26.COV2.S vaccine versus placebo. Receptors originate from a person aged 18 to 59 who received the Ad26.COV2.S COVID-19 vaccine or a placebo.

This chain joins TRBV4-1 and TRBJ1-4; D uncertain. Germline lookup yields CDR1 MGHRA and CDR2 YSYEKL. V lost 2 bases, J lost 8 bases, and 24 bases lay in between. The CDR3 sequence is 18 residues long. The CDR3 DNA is TGCGCCAGCAGCCAACCTTGGGCGAAGGGCCGCAGTAGCGAAAAACTGTTTTTT. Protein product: CASSQPWAKGRSSEKLFF.

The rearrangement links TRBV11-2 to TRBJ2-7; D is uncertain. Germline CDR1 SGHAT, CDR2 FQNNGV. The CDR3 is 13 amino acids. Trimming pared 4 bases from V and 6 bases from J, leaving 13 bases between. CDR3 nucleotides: TGTGCCAGCAGCTCCTCCGGGCGGAGCGAGCAGTACTTC. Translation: CASSSSGRSEQYF.

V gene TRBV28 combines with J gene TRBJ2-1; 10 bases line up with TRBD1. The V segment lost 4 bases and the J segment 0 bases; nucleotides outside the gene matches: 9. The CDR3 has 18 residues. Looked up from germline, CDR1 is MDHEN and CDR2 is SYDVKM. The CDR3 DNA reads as TGTGCCAGCAGTTCCGGGACAGGGGCCTCCAACTCCTACAATGAGCAGTTCTTC. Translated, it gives CASSSGTGASNSYNEQFF.

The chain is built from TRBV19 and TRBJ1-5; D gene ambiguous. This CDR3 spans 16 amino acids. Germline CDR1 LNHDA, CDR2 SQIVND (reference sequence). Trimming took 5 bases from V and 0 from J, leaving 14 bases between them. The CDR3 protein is CASSRLGDGSNQPQHF. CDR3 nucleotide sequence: TGTGCCAGTAGTCGGTTGGGCGACGGTAGCAATCAGCCCCAGCATTTT.